This record covers a single T cell receptor beta chain. No antigen is known for it. Base qualities are not recorded, but no much larger clone differs from it by a single base. Trimming accounts for 4 bases at V and 2 bases at J, while the number of junction bases matched to no gene is 10. From the germline V gene, CDR1 is SGHNT and CDR2 is YENEEA. The CDR3, from cysteine to phenylalanine, totals 16 residues. Only CDR3 DNA remains: 48 bases, in frame from the first base. The data stem from a study of technical replicates of blood from several donors (dated by TCRdb to between 2016 and 2019). Libraries were constructed by the immunoSEQ multiplex PCR assay. Held by TCRdb, this immuneACCESS table contains in-frame sequences only and omits some clones. Under half of the omission traces to an unresolved V gene where checked; the cause of the rest is unknown. The sample has tens of thousands of clones on record, 80% to 95% of them singletons. 0.42% of the sample comes from the top ten.

The sequenced material came from T cells isolated from PBMCs. The sequence came from a human donor in good health. This receptor chain uses TRBV11-3 and TRBJ1-2; 7 bases in the junction line up with TRBD1. The CDR3 protein sequence reads: CASSSVNVQGNYGYTF. The DNA sequence is given as TGTGCCAGCAGCTCCGTGAATGTACAGGGGAACTATGGCTACACCTTC. The full variable domain, completed from the reference TRBV11-3 and TRBJ1-2 proteins outside the CDR3, reads EAGVVQSPRYKIIEKKQPVAFWCNPISGHNTLYWYLQNLGQGPELLIRYENEEAVDDSQLPKDRFSAERLKGVDSTLKIQPAELGDSAVYLCASSSVNVQGNYGYTFGSGTRLTVV.